A single sample gave rise to the 15 T cell receptor beta chains below, sequenced in a study of molecular identifiers for immune sequencing clone quantification. In TCRdb, the PCR reads were re-called with MiXCR into one record per CDR3 protein. In the table there are about 320,000 distinct CDR3 sequences, 20% to 25% of which are singletons. Sample: naive CD8+ T cells from blood, with Jurkat cell RNA spiked in. Sample subset: FACS-sorted CD8+CD4-CCR7+CD45RA+ naive T cells. The receptors stem from a human donor in good health. Some libraries in this study had Jurkat cell RNA spiked in.

This clonotype was seen a handful of times. This sequence joins TRBV30 and TRBJ2-2, with unresolved D. The CDR3 extends over 14 amino acids. Germline CDR1 is GTSNPN and CDR2 is SVGIG (reference sequence). The ends were cut back, 0 bases at V and 5 bases at J, with 10 bases in the middle. CDR3 amino acids: CAWSVLPLTGELFF. The CDR3 nucleotides read TGTGCCTGGAGTGTACTTCCCCTTACCGGGGAGCTGTTTTTT.

A note on this clonotype: With a much larger clone just one base away, this may be a read error. The V and J genes are TRBV9 and TRBJ1-1; D is unresolved. Germline V lookup: CDR1 SGDLS, CDR2 YYNGEE. V was trimmed by 4 bases and J by 3 bases, leaving 13 bases between them. The CDR3 has 14 residues. The DNA of the CDR3 is TGTGCCAGCAGCCCCAGCACTGGCGACACTGAAGCTTTCTTT. Translated: CASSPSTGDTEAFF.

Concerning this clonotype itself: This CDR3 is missing its conserved last phenylalanine or tryptophan, likely due to a read error. The V and J genes are TRBV12-3 or TRBV12-4 and TRBJ1-1; unclear D gene. The CDR3 is 13 amino acids. The V and J ends lost 3 bases and 1 base respectively, with 6 bases between them. CDR3 sequence (DNA): TGTGCCAGCAGTTTGTGGGGGAACACTGAAGCTTTCCTT. It codes for CASSLWGNTEAFL.

This clonotype has a count of ten or more. The chain combines TRBV28 with TRBJ1-1; tentative D call: TRBD1 (5 bases). V dropped 3 bases and J dropped 5 bases, with 16 bases sitting between them. The CDR3 contains 15 residues. CDR1 and CDR2 from the germline V gene are MDHEN and SYDVKM. The CDR3 is CASSFGPGARTEAFF. Here the CDR3 DNA reads TGTGCCAGCAGTTTTGGTCCCGGGGCTCGGACTGAAGCTTTCTTT. Full variable domain (remainder filled in from reference TRBV28 and TRBJ1-1): DVKVTQSSRYLVKRTGEKVFLECVQDMDHENMFWYRQDPGLGLRLIYFSYDVKMKEKGDIPEGYSVSREKKERFSLILESASTNQTSMYLCASSFGPGARTEAFFGQGTRLTVV.

As concerns this clonotype: This may stem from a read error, because a much larger clone lies one nucleotide away. The J gene is TRBJ1-2, the V gene TRBV6-2 or TRBV6-3; no definite D call. CDR1 MNHEY and CDR2 SVGEGT come from the germline V gene. V lost 5 bases and J 3 bases, leaving 13 bases between the germline ends. This CDR3 is 14 amino acids long. The CDR3 sequence: CASSTRRWDYGYTF. CDR3 in DNA: TGTGCCAGCAGTACCCGACGGTGGGACTATGGCTACACCTTC.

Details on this clonotype: A much larger clone lies one base from this, so it may be a read error. This likely comes from a read error, as the CDR3 has no conserved phenylalanine or tryptophan at its end. The rearrangement uses TRBV27 and TRBJ2-7; TRBD1 matches at 9 bases. The CDR3 spans 15 residues. J was trimmed by 2 bases and V by 7 bases; bases with no gene match: 9. CDR1 is MNHEY and CDR2 is SMNVEV in the germline V gene (reference sequence). The CDR3 loop is CASTVGTGRTYEQYS. CDR3 coding DNA: TGTGCCAGCACCGTGGGGACAGGGAGAACCTACGAGCAGTACTCC.

This clonotype has only a few counts. The chain uses TRBV10-2 and TRBJ2-2, with 9 nucleotides matching TRBD1. Germline V lookup: CDR1 WSHSY, CDR2 SAAADI. V was pared by 3 bases and J by 2 bases, with 10 bases of the junction left unmatched. The CDR3 totals 18 residues. For the CDR3, the DNA is TGCGCCAGCAGTGAAGGAATAGGGGACAGGGAAAACACCGGGGAGCTGTTTTTT. This encodes CASSEGIGDRENTGELFF.

With respect to this clonotype: Being one base from a much bigger clone, this may be a read error. This chain joins TRBV6-2 or TRBV6-3 and TRBJ2-3, with 10 positions matching TRBD2. Germline CDR1 is MNHEY and CDR2 is SVGEGT. The CDR3 has 17 residues. V was pared by 0 bases and J by 6 bases, with 9 bases of the junction left unmatched. The CDR3: CASSYSASGSIWDTQYF. The DNA of the CDR3 is TGTGCCAGCAGTTACTCGGCTAGCGGGAGTATATGGGATACGCAGTATTTT.

This clonotype was recorded a few times. V gene TRBV30 combines with J gene TRBJ2-7; TRBD2 is a possible D gene (5 bases). Germline loops: CDR1 GTSNPN, CDR2 SVGIG (reference sequence). Trimming stripped 0 bases from V and 0 bases from J, with 12 bases between. The CDR3 is 15 amino acids. DNA of the CDR3: TGTGCCTGGAGTGTCGCCGACTACCCCTCCTACGAGCAGTACTTC. Amino acid sequence: CAWSVADYPSYEQYF.

This clonotype was observed many times. V gene TRBV7-6 combines with J gene TRBJ1-1; unclear D gene. The CDR3 runs 15 residues. Germline V CDR1 and CDR2: SGHVS, FNYEAQ. Between the trimmed V and J ends, which lost 1 base and 3 bases, there was a span of 12 bases. CDR3 DNA: TGTGCCAGCAGCTTAGTGATGGGATTGTACACTGAAGCTTTCTTT. It is translated as CASSLVMGLYTEAFF.

As concerns this clonotype: An end of the junction does not agree with germline; a read error may underlie this. The genes are TRBV3-1 and TRBJ2-7; TRBD2 matches at 7 bases. CDR3 length: 14 residues. Germline-derived CDR1 and CDR2 are LGHDT and YNNKEL (reference sequence). CDR3: CASSQSGATYELYF. In DNA, the CDR3 is TGTGCCAGCAGCCAGAGCGGGGCTACCTACGAGCTGTACTTC.

Ten or more counts support this clonotype. The chain uses TRBV24-1 and TRBJ1-5; D perhaps matches TRBD1 (6 bases). The V end lost 3 bases, the J end lost 0 bases, and 20 bases lay between the germline ends. In germline, CDR1 is KGHDR, CDR2 SFDVKD. This CDR3 spans 19 amino acids. CDR3: CATSDRPGQTYDSNQPQHF. CDR3 coding DNA: TGTGCCACCAGTGATCGTCCGGGACAAACTTACGATAGCAATCAGCCCCAGCATTTT.

There are many counts of this clonotype. The chain employs TRBV19 and TRBJ2-4; 11 bases map to TRBD1. J was trimmed by 2 bases and V by 8 bases; bases with no gene match: 2. The CDR3 is made up of 14 amino acids. Germline loops: CDR1 LNHDA, CDR2 SQIVND (reference sequence). CDR3 in amino acids: CASGQGASKNIQYF. For the CDR3, the DNA is TGTGCCAGTGGACAGGGGGCTTCCAAAAACATTCAGTACTTC.

Many counts were recorded for this clonotype. The chain is built from TRBV5-1 and TRBJ1-1; 8 nucleotides agree with TRBD1. The CDR3 sequence is 16 residues long. Germline V gene data show CDR1 as SGHRS and CDR2 as YFSETQ. The trim removed 5 bases at V and 4 bases at J, leaving 13 bases unmatched. CDR3 loop: CASRFAGGGDATEAFF. The CDR3 DNA is TGCGCCAGCAGATTTGCAGGGGGCGGCGACGCCACTGAAGCTTTCTTT.

Ten or more counts support this clonotype. An end of the junction does not agree with germline; a read error may underlie this. The chain recombines TRBV6-5 with TRBJ1-2; TRBD1 aligns across 7 bases. Germline assignment: CDR1 MNHEY and CDR2 SVGAGI. This CDR3 is 12 amino acids long. CDR3 DNA: TGTGCCAGCAGTTACGGCAGGGGGTTGCTTGCCTTC. Protein product: CASSYGRGLLAF.